A single sample gave rise to the 14 T cell receptor beta chains below, sequenced in a study of beta chain features in type 1 diabetes. The authors reverse transcribed all of the isolated RNA, so sequencing captured expressed TCRB transcripts. TCRdb's table, derived via immunoSEQ multiplex PCR, lists solely in-frame clones and lacks some. Of under 450,000 clones listed, approximately 15% are singletons. Sequenced input: naive CD4+ T cells from blood. The receptors stem from a man younger than 45 in good health.

This clone was observed a handful of times. The V gene is TRBV9, the J gene TRBJ2-5; weak D call: TRBD2 (6 bases). V was clipped by 0 bases and J by 4 bases, with 10 bases between them. Germline V lookup: CDR1 SGDLS, CDR2 YYNGEE. This CDR3 contains 14 residues. CDR3 bases: TGTGCCAGCAGCGTAGGAATGGGAGGAGAGACCCAGTACTTC. Translating it yields CASSVGMGGETQYF. The variable domain in full, with the rest retrieved from reference TRBV9 and TRBJ2-5, is DSGVTQTPKHLITATGQRVTLRCSPRSGDLSVYWYQQSLDQGLQFLIQYYNGEERAKGNILERFSAQQFPDLHSELNLSSLELGDSALYFCASSVGMGGETQYFGPGTRLLVL.

The chain uses TRBV7-6 and TRBJ2-7, with 7 bases that match TRBD1. CDR3 length equals 14 residues. Trimming cost V 5 bases and J 3 bases; bases outside gene matches: 7. Germline CDR1 reads SGHVS; CDR2 reads FNYEAQ. The CDR3: CASSARGQIYEQYF. The CDR3 DNA is TGTGCCAGCAGCGCCCGGGGACAGATCTACGAGCAGTACTTC.

The gene calls are TRBV30 and TRBJ1-5; maybe TRBD1 (5 bases). V lost 2 bases and J 2 bases, leaving 16 bases between the germline ends. CDR1 is GTSNPN and CDR2 is SVGIG in the germline V gene (reference sequence). The CDR3 loop spans 16 amino acids. DNA for the CDR3: TGTGCCTGGAGTAACATCCAGGGTGGCGGCAATCAGCCCCAGCATTTT. The encoded protein is CAWSNIQGGGNQPQHF. Looking up the rest from reference TRBV30 and TRBJ1-5 gives the full variable domain: SQTIHQWPATLVQPVGSPLSLECTVEGTSNPNLYWYRQAAGRGLQLLFYSVGIGQISSEVPQNLSASRPQDRQFILSSKKLLLSDSGFYLCAWSNIQGGGNQPQHFGDGTRLSIL.

The chain is built from TRBV4-1 and TRBJ2-1, with 9 bases fitting TRBD1. Germline lookup yields CDR1 MGHRA and CDR2 YSYEKL. The ends lost 3 bases at V and 9 bases at J; junction bases unmatched: 6. The CDR3 contains 14 residues. CDR3 sequence (DNA): TGCGCCAGCAGCCAGGGACAGGGCGTTAGTGAGCAGTTCTTC. Translating it yields CASSQGQGVSEQFF.

This clone was observed a few times. The rearrangement joins TRBV19 to TRBJ2-1; D might be TRBD1 or TRBD2, each matching 5 bases. V shed 4 bases and J shed 6 bases, with 13 bases lying between them. Germline V gene data show CDR1 as LNHDA and CDR2 as SQIVND (reference sequence). This CDR3 is built from 14 residues. The DNA of the CDR3 is TGTGCCAGTAGTAGCCAGGGACGGATCAATGAGCAGTTCTTC. Translation gives CASSSQGRINEQFF. Complete variable domain (other parts from reference TRBV19 and TRBJ2-1): DGGITQSPKYLFRKEGQNVTLSCEQNLNHDAMYWYRQDPGQGLRLIYYSQIVNDFQKGDIAEGYSVSREKKESFPLTVTSAQKNPTAFYLCASSSQGRINEQFFGPGTRLTVL.

This chain connects TRBV30 to TRBJ1-2; possible D gene TRBD1, 5 bases. The CDR3 contains 14 residues. Per germline, CDR1 GTSNPN and CDR2 SVGIG (reference sequence). V lost 3 bases and J lost 3, with 14 bases in between. CDR3 in amino acids: CAWRIRAGYYGYTF. The CDR3 bases are TGTGCCTGGAGGATCAGGGCTGGATACTATGGCTACACCTTC.

This clone is a singleton in its sample. J is TRBJ1-2 and V is TRBV19, with no clear D. This CDR3 comprises 12 residues. V was shortened by 10 bases and J by 8 bases, with 17 bases between the two germline ends. Germline loops: CDR1 LNHDA, CDR2 SQIVND (reference sequence). The CDR3 DNA reads TGTGCCACAAAACTAAACACCTTCGGCTACACCTTC. It codes for CATKLNTFGYTF.

The chain joins TRBV5-1 to TRBJ2-7; 8 bases fit TRBD2. The CDR3 sequence is 13 residues long. Trimming at V came to 3 bases and at J to 6 bases, leaving 5 bases not matched to a gene. CDR1 and CDR2 (germline): SGHRS, YFSETQ. The CDR3 bases are TGCGCCAGCAGCTCTGGACTAGCTGGCGAGCAGTACTTC. It is translated as CASSSGLAGEQYF.

This clone was counted a few times. The V gene is TRBV25-1, the J gene TRBJ2-7; D remains ambiguous. Germline V gene lookup returns CDR1 MGHDK and CDR2 SYGVNS. The V end was cut by 9 bases, the J end by 2 bases, with 5 bases between. The CDR3 has 10 residues. This chain's CDR3 is CASAAYEQYV. For the CDR3, the DNA is TGTGCCAGTGCGGCCTACGAGCAGTACGTC.

This clone has more than one count but fewer than ten. The gene calls are TRBV4-3 and TRBJ2-3; D is perhaps TRBD1 or TRBD2 (6 bases each). Per germline, CDR1 LGHNA and CDR2 YSLEER. The CDR3 loop spans 14 amino acids. The germline V and J ends were trimmed by 5 bases and 1 base, with 10 bases remaining between them. The CDR3 coding sequence is TGCGCCAGCAGCGGGGGGCTGGGCACAGATACGCAGTATTTT. This encodes CASSGGLGTDTQYF.

This clone was found a few times. The chain recombines TRBV19 with TRBJ2-1, with TRBD2 identical over 7 bases. V shed 5 bases, J shed 0 bases, and the junction held 19 bases outside the gene matches. The CDR3 runs 20 residues. Germline CDR1 LNHDA, CDR2 SQIVND (reference sequence). CDR3 amino acids: CASSGPGEAGVLSSYNEQFF. CDR3 sequence (DNA): TGTGCCAGTAGTGGACCCGGAGAGGCGGGAGTCCTAAGCTCCTACAATGAGCAGTTCTTC. Supplemented by reference TRBV19 and TRBJ2-1, the full variable domain reads DGGITQSPKYLFRKEGQNVTLSCEQNLNHDAMYWYRQDPGQGLRLIYYSQIVNDFQKGDIAEGYSVSREKKESFPLTVTSAQKNPTAFYLCASSGPGEAGVLSSYNEQFFGPGTRLTVL.

The CDR3 loop reads CASSLDRGSTDEQFF. The DNA for the CDR3 is TGTGCCAGCAGCTTAGATCGCGGGAGTACGGATGAGCAGTTCTTC. J is TRBJ2-1 and V is TRBV11-2; the match to TRBD2 covers 7 bases. Germline CDR1 is SGHAT and CDR2 is FQNNGV. This CDR3 has 15 amino acids. Unmatched junction bases numbered 7, after V lost 0 bases and J lost 8 bases.

Written as DNA, the CDR3 is TGTGCCAGCAAGGCGGCAGGCGACACAGATACGCAGTATTTT. It yields the protein CASKAAGDTDTQYF. V is TRBV28 and J is TRBJ2-3, with no clear D. The V and J ends lost 7 bases and 2 bases respectively, with 13 bases between them. This CDR3 region has 14 residues. CDR1 is MDHEN, CDR2 SYDVKM, per germline. Variable domain in full (rest from reference TRBV28 and TRBJ2-3): DVKVTQSSRYLVKRTGEKVFLECVQDMDHENMFWYRQDPGLGLRLIYFSYDVKMKEKGDIPEGYSVSREKKERFSLILESASTNQTSMYLCASKAAGDTDTQYFGPGTRLTVL.

The V gene is TRBV7-3, the J gene TRBJ2-1; D not certain. In germline, CDR1 is SGHTA, CDR2 FQGTGA. This CDR3 spans 14 amino acids. The ends were cut back, 5 bases at V and 6 bases at J, with 14 bases in the middle. CDR3 sequence (DNA): TGTGCCAGCAGCCCCTCTAGGACCCTCAATGAGCAGTTCTTC. Translated: CASSPSRTLNEQFF. Full variable domain (remainder filled in from reference TRBV7-3 and TRBJ2-1): GAGVSQTPSNKVTEKGKYVELRCDPISGHTALYWYRQSLGQGPEFLIYFQGTGAADDSGLPNDRFFAVRPEGSVSTLKIQRTERGDSAVYLCASSPSRTLNEQFFGPGTRLTVL.